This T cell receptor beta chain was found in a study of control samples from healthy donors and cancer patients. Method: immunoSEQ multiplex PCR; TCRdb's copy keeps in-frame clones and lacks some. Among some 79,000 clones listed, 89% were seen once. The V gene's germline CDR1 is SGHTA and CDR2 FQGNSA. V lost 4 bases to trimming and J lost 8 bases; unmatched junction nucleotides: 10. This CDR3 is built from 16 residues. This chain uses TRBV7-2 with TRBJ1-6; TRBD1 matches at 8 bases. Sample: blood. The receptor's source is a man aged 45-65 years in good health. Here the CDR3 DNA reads TGTGCCAGCAGCTGGGGACCAGGGGGCTTGGATTCACCCCTCCACTTT. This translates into CASSWGPGGLDSPLHF. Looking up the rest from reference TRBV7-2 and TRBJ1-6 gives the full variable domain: GAGVSQSPSNKVTEKGKDVELRCDPISGHTALYWYRQSLGQGLEFLIYFQGNSAPDKSGLPSDRFSAERTGGSVSTLTIQRTQQEDSAVYLCASSWGPGGLDSPLHFGNGTRLTVT.